This is a list of T cell receptor beta chains from one sample in a study of blood T cells in healthy people across ages. TCRdb itself ran the 5' RACE reads through MiXCR, one entry per CDR3 protein. The table includes some 900,000 distinct CDR3 sequences, more than 25% detected once. Sequenced: blood. These receptors originate from a woman over 75 in good health. CDR3s include the opening cysteine and the closing phenylalanine or tryptophan. A D gene is named only where the DNA matches it firmly. Clone sizes are given selectively: once, few, many, or a class where the clone is expanded.

V gene: TRBV10-3; J gene: TRBJ1-4; D gene: -; clone size: many; CDR3 protein: CAIPGTPSNEKLFF; CDR3 DNA: TGTGCCATCCCCGGGACTCCGTCTAATGAAAAACTGTTTTTT
V gene: TRBV5-1; J gene: TRBJ2-1; D gene: -; clone size: many; CDR3 protein: CASSSRGQLVNEQFF; CDR3 DNA: TGCGCCAGCAGCTCCAGGGGTCAACTAGTGAATGAGCAGTTCTTC
V gene: TRBV7-2; J gene: TRBJ2-6; D gene: -; clone size: few; CDR3 protein: CASKSGSGANVRTF; CDR3 DNA: TGTGCCAGCAAGTCCGGGAGTGGGGCCAACGTCCGGACTTTC
V gene: TRBV4-2; J gene: TRBJ2-4; D gene: TRBD1; clone size: many; CDR3 protein: CASSHETGGITKNIQYF; CDR3 DNA: TGTGCCAGCAGCCACGAAACAGGGGGGATTACCAAAAACATTCAGTACTTC
V gene: TRBV30; J gene: TRBJ2-5; D gene: TRBD2; clone size: -; CDR3 protein: CAGGVGGWKTQYF; CDR3 DNA: TGTGCCGGGGGGGTTGGGGGGTGGAAGACCCAGTACTTC
V gene: TRBV7-2; J gene: TRBJ1-5; D gene: TRBD1; clone size: few; CDR3 protein: CASSHGTGYNQPQHF; CDR3 DNA: TGTGCCAGCAGCCACGGGACAGGGTATAATCAGCCCCAGCATTTT
V gene: TRBV10-3; J gene: TRBJ1-1; D gene: -; clone size: once; CDR3 protein: CAISEPGRGWGTEAFF; CDR3 DNA: TGTGCCATCAGTGAGCCGGGACGGGGTTGGGGGACTGAAGCTTTCTTT
V gene: TRBV29-1; J gene: TRBJ2-3; D gene: TRBD1; clone size: -; CDR3 protein: CSVLGQGRTDTQYF; CDR3 DNA: TGCAGCGTTCTGGGACAGGGGAGGACAGATACGCAGTATTTT
V gene: TRBV6-5; J gene: TRBJ2-3; D gene: -; clone size: -; CDR3 protein: CASSYDGSRGDTQYF; CDR3 DNA: TGTGCCAGCAGTTACGACGGATCTCGGGGGGATACGCAGTATTTT
V gene: TRBV14; J gene: TRBJ2-3; D gene: TRBD2; clone size: many; CDR3 protein: CASSQAPSGNTDTQYF; CDR3 DNA: TGTGCCAGCAGCCAAGCGCCTAGCGGTAACACAGATACGCAGTATTTT
V gene: TRBV18; J gene: TRBJ2-3; D gene: -; clone size: many; CDR3 protein: CASSLQSGGTQYF; CDR3 DNA: TGTGCCAGCTCACTACAATCAGGCGGTACGCAGTATTTT
V gene: TRBV12-3/TRBV12-4; J gene: TRBJ1-1; D gene: -; clone size: few; CDR3 protein: CASSPRRLMNTEAFF; CDR3 DNA: TGTGCCAGCAGCCCGCGACGGCTCATGAACACTGAAGCTTTCTTT
V gene: TRBV7-2; J gene: TRBJ1-1; D gene: -; clone size: many; CDR3 protein: CASSLLDGVGAEAFF; CDR3 DNA: TGTGCCAGCAGCTTACTTGACGGTGTGGGTGCTGAAGCTTTCTTT
V gene: TRBV20-1; J gene: TRBJ2-7; D gene: -; clone size: few; CDR3 protein: CSAGGLRSSYEQYF; CDR3 DNA: TGCAGTGCTGGGGGACTTAGGAGCTCCTACGAGCAGTACTTC
V gene: TRBV4-2; J gene: TRBJ2-1; D gene: TRBD2; clone size: many; CDR3 protein: CASSQLERGTYNEQFF; CDR3 DNA: TGTGCCAGCAGCCAGTTAGAGCGGGGGACCTACAATGAGCAGTTCTTC
V gene: TRBV14; J gene: TRBJ2-7; D gene: -; clone size: -; CDR3 protein: CASRPSGQREQYF; CDR3 DNA: TGTGCCAGCAGACCGTCCGGGCAAAGGGAGCAGTACTTC